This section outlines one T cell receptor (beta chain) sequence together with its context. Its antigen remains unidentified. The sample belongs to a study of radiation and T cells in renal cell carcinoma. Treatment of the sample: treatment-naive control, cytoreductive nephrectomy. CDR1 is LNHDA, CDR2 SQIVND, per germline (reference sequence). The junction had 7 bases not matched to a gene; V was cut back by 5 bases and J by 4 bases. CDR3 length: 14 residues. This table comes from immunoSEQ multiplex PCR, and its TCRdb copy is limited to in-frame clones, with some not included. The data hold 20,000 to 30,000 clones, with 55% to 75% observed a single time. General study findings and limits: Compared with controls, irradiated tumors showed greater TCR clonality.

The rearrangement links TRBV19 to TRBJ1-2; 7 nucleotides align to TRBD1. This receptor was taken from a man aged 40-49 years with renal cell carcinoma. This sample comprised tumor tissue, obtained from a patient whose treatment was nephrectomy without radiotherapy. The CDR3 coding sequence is TGTGCCAGTAGTCCCCAATACAGGGGCTATGGCTACACCTTC. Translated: CASSPQYRGYGYTF.